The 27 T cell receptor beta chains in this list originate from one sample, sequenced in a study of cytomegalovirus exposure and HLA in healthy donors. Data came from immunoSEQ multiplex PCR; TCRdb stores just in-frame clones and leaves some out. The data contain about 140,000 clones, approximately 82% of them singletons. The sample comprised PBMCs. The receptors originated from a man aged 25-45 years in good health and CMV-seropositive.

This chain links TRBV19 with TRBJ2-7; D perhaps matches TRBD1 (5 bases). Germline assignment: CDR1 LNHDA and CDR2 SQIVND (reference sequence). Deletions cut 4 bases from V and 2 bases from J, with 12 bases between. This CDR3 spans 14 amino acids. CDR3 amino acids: CASSTTVQTYEQYF. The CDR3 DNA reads TGTGCCAGTAGTACGACAGTGCAGACCTACGAGCAGTACTTC.

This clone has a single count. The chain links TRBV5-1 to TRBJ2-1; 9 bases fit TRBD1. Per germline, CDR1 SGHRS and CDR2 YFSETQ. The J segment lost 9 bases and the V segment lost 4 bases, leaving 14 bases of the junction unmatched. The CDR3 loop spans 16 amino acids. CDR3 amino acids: CASSAEPGQGLGEQFF. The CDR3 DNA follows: TGCGCCAGCAGCGCCGAACCGGGACAGGGCCTGGGTGAGCAGTTCTTC.

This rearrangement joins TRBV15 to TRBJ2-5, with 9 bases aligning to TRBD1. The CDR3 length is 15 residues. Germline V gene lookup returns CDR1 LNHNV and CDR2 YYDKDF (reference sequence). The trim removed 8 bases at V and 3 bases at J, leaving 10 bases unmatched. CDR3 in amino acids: CATGYRGRGEETQYF. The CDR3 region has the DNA TGTGCCACCGGTTACAGGGGGCGCGGAGAAGAGACCCAGTACTTC.

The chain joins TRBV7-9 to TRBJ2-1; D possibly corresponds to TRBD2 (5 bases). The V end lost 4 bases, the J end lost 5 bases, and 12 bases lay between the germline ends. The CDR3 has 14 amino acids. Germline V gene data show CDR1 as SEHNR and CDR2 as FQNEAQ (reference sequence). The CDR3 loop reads CASSSRTVNNEQFF. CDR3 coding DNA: TGTGCCAGCAGCTCCCGGACTGTAAACAATGAGCAGTTCTTC.

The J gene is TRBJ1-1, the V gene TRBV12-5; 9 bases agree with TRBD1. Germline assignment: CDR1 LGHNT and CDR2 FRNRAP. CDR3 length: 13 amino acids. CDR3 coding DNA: TGTGCCTCCATCTGGGGGACAGGGACTGAAGCTTTCTTT. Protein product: CASIWGTGTEAFF.

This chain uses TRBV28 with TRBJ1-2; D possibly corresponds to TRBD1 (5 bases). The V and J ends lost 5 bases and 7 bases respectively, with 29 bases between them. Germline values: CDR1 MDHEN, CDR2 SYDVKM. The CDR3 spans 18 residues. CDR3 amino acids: CASSGRGGASQTGRGYTF. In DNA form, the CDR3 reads TGTGCCAGCAGTGGCCGGGGGGGTGCATCTCAAACGGGACGTGGCTACACCTTC.

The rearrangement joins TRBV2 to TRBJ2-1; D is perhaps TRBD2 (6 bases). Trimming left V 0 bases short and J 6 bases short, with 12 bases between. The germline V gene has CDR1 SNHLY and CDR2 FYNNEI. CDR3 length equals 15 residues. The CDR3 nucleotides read TGTGCCAGCAGTGAAGCGTCCGGGGGAGGCAATGAGCAGTTCTTC. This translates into CASSEASGGGNEQFF. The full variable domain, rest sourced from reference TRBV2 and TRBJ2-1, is EPEVTQTPSHQVTQMGQEVILRCVPISNHLYFYWYRQILGQKVEFLVSFYNNEISEKSEIFDDQFSVERPDGSNFTLKIRSTKLEDSAMYFCASSEASGGGNEQFFGPGTRLTVL.

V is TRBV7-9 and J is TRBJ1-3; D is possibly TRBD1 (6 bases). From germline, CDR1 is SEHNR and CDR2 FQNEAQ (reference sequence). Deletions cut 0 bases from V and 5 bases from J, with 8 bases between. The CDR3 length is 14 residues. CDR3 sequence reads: CASSLATGRNTIYF. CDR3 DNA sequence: TGTGCCAGCAGCTTAGCAACAGGGAGAAACACCATATATTTT.

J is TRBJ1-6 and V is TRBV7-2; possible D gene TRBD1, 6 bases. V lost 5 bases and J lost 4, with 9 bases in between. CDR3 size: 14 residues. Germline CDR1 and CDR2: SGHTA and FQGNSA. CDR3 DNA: TGTGCCAGCAGCCCGACAGGTTATAATTCACCCCTCCACTTT. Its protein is CASSPTGYNSPLHF.

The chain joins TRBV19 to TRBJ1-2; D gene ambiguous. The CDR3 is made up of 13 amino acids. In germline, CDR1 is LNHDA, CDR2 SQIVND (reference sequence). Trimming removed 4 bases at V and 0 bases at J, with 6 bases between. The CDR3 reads CASSSGANYGYTF. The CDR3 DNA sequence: TGTGCCAGTAGTAGCGGCGCTAACTATGGCTACACCTTC. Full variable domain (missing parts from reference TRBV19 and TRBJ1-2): DGGITQSPKYLFRKEGQNVTLSCEQNLNHDAMYWYRQDPGQGLRLIYYSQIVNDFQKGDIAEGYSVSREKKESFPLTVTSAQKNPTAFYLCASSSGANYGYTFGSGTRLTVV.

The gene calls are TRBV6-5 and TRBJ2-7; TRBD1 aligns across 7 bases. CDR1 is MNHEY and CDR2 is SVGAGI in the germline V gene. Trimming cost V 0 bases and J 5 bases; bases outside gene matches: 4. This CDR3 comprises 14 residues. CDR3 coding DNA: TGTGCCAGCAGTTACTCCCACAGGGGCCACGAGCAGTACTTC. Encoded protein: CASSYSHRGHEQYF.

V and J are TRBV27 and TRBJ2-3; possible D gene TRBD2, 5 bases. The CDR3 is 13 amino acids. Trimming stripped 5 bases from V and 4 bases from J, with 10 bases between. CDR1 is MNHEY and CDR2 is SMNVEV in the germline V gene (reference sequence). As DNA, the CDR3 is TGTGCCAGCAGTAAACTAGACGCAGATACGCAGTATTTT. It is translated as CASSKLDADTQYF.

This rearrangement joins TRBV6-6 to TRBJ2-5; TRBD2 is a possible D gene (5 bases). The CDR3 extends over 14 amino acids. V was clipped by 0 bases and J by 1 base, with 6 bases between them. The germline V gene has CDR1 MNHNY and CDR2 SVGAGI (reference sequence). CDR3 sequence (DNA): TGTGCCAGCAGTTACTCGACTATCCAAGAGACCCAGTACTTC. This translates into CASSYSTIQETQYF.

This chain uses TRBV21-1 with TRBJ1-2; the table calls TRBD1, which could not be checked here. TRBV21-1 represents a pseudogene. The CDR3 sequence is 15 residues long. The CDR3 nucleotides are TGTGCCAGCAGCGCCCCCACGCAGGGGGATGGTGGCTACACCTTC. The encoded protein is CASSAPTQGDGGYTF.

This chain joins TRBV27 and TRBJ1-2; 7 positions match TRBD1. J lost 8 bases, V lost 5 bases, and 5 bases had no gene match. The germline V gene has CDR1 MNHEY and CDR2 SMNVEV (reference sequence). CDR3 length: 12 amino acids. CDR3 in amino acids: CASSPRQGGYTF. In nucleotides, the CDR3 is TGTGCCAGCAGTCCCCGACAGGGCGGCTACACCTTC.

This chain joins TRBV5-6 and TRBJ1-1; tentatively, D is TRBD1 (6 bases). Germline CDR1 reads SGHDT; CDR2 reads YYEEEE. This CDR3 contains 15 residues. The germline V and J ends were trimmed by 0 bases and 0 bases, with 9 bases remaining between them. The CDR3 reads CASSLVGGLNTEAFF. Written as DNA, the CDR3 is TGTGCCAGCAGCTTGGTCGGGGGGCTGAACACTGAAGCTTTCTTT.

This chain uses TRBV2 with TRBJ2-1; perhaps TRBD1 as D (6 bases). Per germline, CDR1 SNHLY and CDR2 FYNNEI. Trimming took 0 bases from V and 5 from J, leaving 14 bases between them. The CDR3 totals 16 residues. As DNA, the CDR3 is TGTGCCAGCAGTGAAGCGCTAGGGACATATGACAATGAGCAGTTCTTC. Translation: CASSEALGTYDNEQFF.

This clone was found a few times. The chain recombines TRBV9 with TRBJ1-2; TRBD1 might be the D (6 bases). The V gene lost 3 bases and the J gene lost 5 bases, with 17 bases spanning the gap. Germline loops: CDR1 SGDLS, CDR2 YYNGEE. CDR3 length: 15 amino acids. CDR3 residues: CASSAPARGRYGYTF. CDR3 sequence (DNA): TGTGCCAGCAGCGCCCCCGCCAGGGGCAGGTATGGCTACACCTTC.

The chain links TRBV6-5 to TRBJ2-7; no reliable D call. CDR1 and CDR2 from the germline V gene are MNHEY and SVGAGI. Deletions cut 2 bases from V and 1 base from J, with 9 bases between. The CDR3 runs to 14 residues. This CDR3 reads CASSYDTVSYEQYF. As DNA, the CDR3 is TGTGCCAGCAGTTACGACACAGTTTCCTACGAGCAGTACTTC.

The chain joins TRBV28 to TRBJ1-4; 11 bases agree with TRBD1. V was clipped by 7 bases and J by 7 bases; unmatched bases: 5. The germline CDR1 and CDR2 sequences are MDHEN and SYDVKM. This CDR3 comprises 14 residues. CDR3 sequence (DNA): TGTGCCAGCATCGGACAGGGGGCTGGTGAAAAACTGTTTTTT. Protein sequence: CASIGQGAGEKLFF. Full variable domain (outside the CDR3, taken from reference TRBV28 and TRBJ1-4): DVKVTQSSRYLVKRTGEKVFLECVQDMDHENMFWYRQDPGLGLRLIYFSYDVKMKEKGDIPEGYSVSREKKERFSLILESASTNQTSMYLCASIGQGAGEKLFFGSGTQLSVL.

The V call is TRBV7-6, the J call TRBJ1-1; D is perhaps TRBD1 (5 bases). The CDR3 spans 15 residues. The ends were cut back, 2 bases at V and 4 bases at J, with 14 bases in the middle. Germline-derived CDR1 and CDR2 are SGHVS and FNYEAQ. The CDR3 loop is CASSLLYRLITEAFF. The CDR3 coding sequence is TGTGCCAGCAGCTTACTCTACAGGCTGATCACTGAAGCTTTCTTT.

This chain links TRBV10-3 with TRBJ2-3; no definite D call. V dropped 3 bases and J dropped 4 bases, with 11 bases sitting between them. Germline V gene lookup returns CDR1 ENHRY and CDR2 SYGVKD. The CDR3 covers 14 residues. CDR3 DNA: TGTGCCATCAGTGATAGGCCCGGGTCAGATACGCAGTATTTT. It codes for CAISDRPGSDTQYF.

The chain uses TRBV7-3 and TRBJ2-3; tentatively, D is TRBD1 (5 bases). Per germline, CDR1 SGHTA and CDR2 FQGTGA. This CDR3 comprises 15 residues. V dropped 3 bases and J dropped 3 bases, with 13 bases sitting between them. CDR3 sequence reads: CASSLASGLTDTQYF. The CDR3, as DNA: TGTGCCAGCAGCTTGGCGTCAGGGCTTACAGATACGCAGTATTTT.

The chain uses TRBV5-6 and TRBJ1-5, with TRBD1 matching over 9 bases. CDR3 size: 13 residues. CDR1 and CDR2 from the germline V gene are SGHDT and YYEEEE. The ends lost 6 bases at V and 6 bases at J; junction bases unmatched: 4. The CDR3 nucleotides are TGTGCCAGCACCACAGGGGGCGGTCAGCCCCAGCATTTT. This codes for CASTTGGGQPQHF.

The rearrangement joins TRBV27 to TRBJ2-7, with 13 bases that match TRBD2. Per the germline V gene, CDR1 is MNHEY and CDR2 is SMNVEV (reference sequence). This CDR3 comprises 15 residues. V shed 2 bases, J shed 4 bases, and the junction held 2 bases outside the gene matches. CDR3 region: CASSLGTSGTYEQYF. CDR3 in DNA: TGTGCCAGCAGTTTAGGGACTAGCGGGACTTACGAGCAGTACTTC.

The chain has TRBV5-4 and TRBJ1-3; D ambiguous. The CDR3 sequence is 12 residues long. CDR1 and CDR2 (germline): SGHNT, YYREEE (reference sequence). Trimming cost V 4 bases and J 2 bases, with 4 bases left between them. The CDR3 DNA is TGTGCCAGCAGCGGCCCTGGAAACACCATATATTTT. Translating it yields CASSGPGNTIYF.

The CDR3 DNA is TGTGCCTGGAGTGAACAGGATAATCAGCCCCAGCATTTT. It specifies CAWSEQDNQPQHF. The V gene is TRBV30, the J gene TRBJ1-5, with D possibly being TRBD1 (5 bases). CDR1 is GTSNPN, CDR2 SVGIG, per germline (reference sequence). There are 13 residues in the CDR3. Between the trimmed V and J ends, which lost 1 base and 4 bases, there was a span of 8 bases.